The clone carrying this T cell receptor (beta chain) appeared once. The antigen is undetermined. Germline assignment: CDR1 SGDLS and CDR2 YYNGEE. Trimming took off 0 bases at V and 0 bases at J, with 9 bases between the two ends. CDR3 length equals 15 residues. The sample comes from a study of blood T cells in healthy people across ages. The wider study: Through template switching, about one barcoded beta molecule was captured per two T cells, as measured in model experiments. Whole-study findings and limits: In the absence of known donor CMV status, changes in expanded clonotypes were possibly confounded. Older age coincided with a roughly linear decline in TCR beta diversity per million T cells. Greater diversity and more naive CD4+ cells were seen in long-lived donors than in aged donors.

A sample-barcoded 5' primer and a J-beta primer mix were used in a second PCR of about 6 to 11 cycles. Using its own MiXCR run on the 5' RACE reads, TCRdb lists one record per CDR3 protein. The table has about 1.1 million distinct CDR3 sequences, around two fifths seen once. The clonotype originates from a man younger than 35 in good health. V is TRBV9 and J is TRBJ1-2, with unresolved D. Sequencing was performed on blood. CDR3 DNA sequence: TGTGCCAGCAGCGTAGGTGGAAAATCTAACTATGGCTACACCTTC. As protein: CASSVGGKSNYGYTF.